This note documents a single T cell receptor beta chain sequence. This sample is drawn from a study of cytomegalovirus exposure and HLA in healthy donors. Study information: About 200 million T cells yielded about 120 million unique TCR beta sequences, as an earlier analysis found.

The PCR ran on 60 Vbeta and 13 Jbeta primers. Some clones are missing from TCRdb's copy, which holds only in-frame ones; the method was immunoSEQ multiplex PCR. The data contain 130,000 to 150,000 clones, 80% of them seen just once; the ten biggest clones take up approximately 6.3%. The clonotype was recovered from a man between 35 and 55 years old in good health and CMV-seropositive. Material: PBMCs.

CDR3 loop: CASRPRDTSYEQYF. DNA for the CDR3: TGTGCCAGTAGACCCCGGGACACTTCCTACGAGCAGTACTTC. This rearrangement joins TRBV19 to TRBJ2-7; TRBD1 is a possible D gene (6 bases). V shed 6 bases and J shed 1 base, with 13 bases lying between them. The germline gives CDR1 LNHDA, CDR2 SQIVND (reference sequence). The CDR3 loop spans 14 amino acids.